The subject of this entry is one T cell receptor (beta chain). Sequenced by immunoSEQ multiplex PCR; TCRdb stores in-frame clones only, minus some. The table includes tens of thousands of clones, about nine tenths detected once. CDR3 length equals 15 residues. V dropped 4 bases and J dropped 4 bases, with 14 bases sitting between them. In germline, CDR1 is SGHRS, CDR2 YFSETQ. The sample originates from a study of glioma-infiltrating T cells after dendritic cell vaccination. Background on the study: At biweekly intervals, patients got three intradermal dendritic cell vaccine injections.

The time point was: after dendritic cell vaccination, including at tumor progression/relapse. The J gene is TRBJ2-2, the V gene TRBV5-1; a possible D gene is TRBD2 (5 bases). The specimen comprised blood, sampled after dendritic cell vaccination. This TCR derives from a human donor with glioblastoma. This CDR3 is CASSAGLPVTGELFF. For the CDR3, the DNA is TGCGCCAGCAGCGCGGGCCTACCCGTCACCGGGGAGCTGTTTTTT.